A single sample is the source of the 25 T cell receptor beta chains below, sequenced in a study of multiple sclerosis patients with progressive multifocal leukoencephalopathy. This sample's time point: before natalizumab initiation. Here immunoSEQ multiplex PCR was the method, and the copy in TCRdb shows in-frame clones only, minus some. This table holds fewer than 40,000 clones, 80% to 95% found once. Sequencing used PBMCs. The origin of the receptors is a man aged 25-40 years with multiple sclerosis.

This clone has a single count. An end of the junction differs from the germline gene, which may be a read error. The chain couples TRBV7-7 to TRBJ2-5; a weak D match, TRBD2 (5 bases). This CDR3 has 13 residues. Germline-derived CDR1 and CDR2 are SSHAT and FNYEAQ (reference sequence). The CDR3 region is CASSLSGQETQYF. CDR3 DNA sequence: TGTGCTAGCAGCCTAAGCGGTCAAGAGACCCAGTACTTC.

The V call is TRBV30, the J call TRBJ2-1, with unresolved D. The germline V gene encodes CDR1 GTSNPN and CDR2 SVGIG (reference sequence). CDR3 size: 11 residues. The V gene lost 5 bases and the J gene lost 9 bases, with 11 bases spanning the gap. The CDR3 nucleotides are TGTGCCTGGCTAAACCTAGGTGAGCAGTTCTTC. Its translation: CAWLNLGEQFF.

The chain employs TRBV27 and TRBJ2-5, with a possible D match to TRBD2 (6 bases). The length of the CDR3 is 11 residues. Looked up from germline, CDR1 is MNHEY and CDR2 is SMNVEV (reference sequence). V was clipped by 5 bases and J by 7 bases, with 8 bases between them. The CDR3 spells CASSPGGTQYF. The CDR3 nucleotides read TGTGCCAGCAGTCCCGGGGGGACCCAGTACTTC.

The rearrangement uses TRBV7-9 and TRBJ1-2; D remains ambiguous. Germline CDR1 and CDR2: SEHNR and FQNEAQ (reference sequence). The V end lost 5 bases, the J end lost 4 bases, and 5 bases lay between the germline ends. There are 11 residues in the CDR3. The CDR3 DNA is TGTGCCAGCAGCCCCGGCTATGGCTACACCTTC. This codes for CASSPGYGYTF.

This clone was counted only a few times. The CDR3 reads CASSDRGGAGEQFF. DNA of the CDR3: TGTGCCAGCAGTGACCGGGGGGGGGCTGGTGAGCAGTTCTTC. V is TRBV6-4 and J is TRBJ2-1; 8 nucleotides align to TRBD2. The CDR3 runs to 14 residues. Germline lookup yields CDR1 MRHNA and CDR2 SNTAGT. The ends lost 2 bases at V and 9 bases at J; junction bases unmatched: 6.

The CDR3 reads CSVEPHTNTEAFF. The CDR3 nucleotides read TGCAGCGTTGAACCACATACGAACACTGAAGCTTTCTTT. The V gene is TRBV29-1, the J gene TRBJ1-1; no clear D. Germline V lookup: CDR1 SQVTM, CDR2 ANQGSEA. V lost 2 bases and J lost 1, with 8 bases in between. The CDR3 totals 13 residues.

The chain is built from TRBV19 and TRBJ2-7; D uncertain. The germline gives CDR1 LNHDA, CDR2 SQIVND (reference sequence). The CDR3 has 13 residues. The V and J ends lost 3 bases and 2 bases respectively, with 8 bases between them. This CDR3 is CASSIELTYEQYF. The CDR3 coding sequence is TGTGCCAGTAGTATTGAGTTAACCTACGAGCAGTACTTC.

V gene TRBV4-3 combines with J gene TRBJ1-1; D not resolved. The germline gives CDR1 LGHNA, CDR2 YSLEER. The V and J ends lost 2 bases and 4 bases respectively, with 14 bases between them. The CDR3 contains 15 residues. CDR3 sequence (DNA): TGCGCCAGCAGCCAACACCCGTCGGGGAGCACTGAAGCTTTCTTT. Translation: CASSQHPSGSTEAFF.

The chain employs TRBV7-6 and TRBJ2-1; D is unresolved. Germline V gene lookup returns CDR1 SGHVS and CDR2 FNYEAQ. V lost 1 base, J lost 0 bases, and 13 bases lay in between. The CDR3 contains 17 residues. The CDR3 bases are TGTGCCAGCAGCTTAGTTGTGCGCCGGCCCTCCTACAATGAGCAGTTCTTC. Its translation: CASSLVVRRPSYNEQFF.

This clone was counted a single time. V usage is TRBV5-6 and J usage is TRBJ2-5; D ambiguous. CDR1 and CDR2 (germline): SGHDT, YYEEEE. The CDR3 spans 16 residues. V dropped 1 base and J dropped 3 bases, with 16 bases sitting between them. The CDR3 coding sequence is TGTGCCAGCAGCTTGAGGGCGTGGGATCCGAAAGAGACCCAGTACTTC. Its translation is CASSLRAWDPKETQYF.

The rearrangement uses TRBV7-8 and TRBJ2-1; TRBD2 is a possible D gene (5 bases). In germline, CDR1 is SGHVS, CDR2 FQNEAQ. The CDR3 totals 13 residues. V dropped 1 base and J dropped 7 bases, with 8 bases sitting between them. The CDR3 protein is CASSLGGGNEQFF. The CDR3 region has the DNA TGTGCCAGCAGCTTAGGCGGAGGAAATGAGCAGTTCTTC.

This chain joins TRBV10-3 and TRBJ2-3; D remains unclear. The CDR3 runs to 14 residues. Looked up from germline, CDR1 is ENHRY and CDR2 is SYGVKD. V was trimmed by 6 bases and J by 0 bases, leaving 10 bases between them. The chain's CDR3 is CAIRAGFSTDTQYF. Here the CDR3 DNA reads TGTGCCATCAGGGCCGGGTTTAGCACAGATACGCAGTATTTT.

The chain uses TRBV5-5 and TRBJ1-1, with TRBD1 identical over 7 bases. There are 14 residues in the CDR3. Losses at the gene ends were 4 bases for V and 7 bases for J; bases not matched to a gene: 10. Germline-derived CDR1 and CDR2 are SGHKS and YYEKEE (reference sequence). The DNA of the CDR3 is TGTGCCAGCAGCCCGGGGACGACAGGGCGTGAAGCTTTCTTT. It is translated as CASSPGTTGREAFF.

The chain combines TRBV25-1 with TRBJ2-3, with D perhaps matching TRBD2 (5 bases). Looked up from germline, CDR1 is MGHDK and CDR2 is SYGVNS. The CDR3 sequence is 14 residues long. V lost 3 bases to trimming and J lost 2 bases, with 9 bases between them. CDR3 protein: CASSDPGSTDTQYF. The DNA of the CDR3 is TGTGCCAGCAGTGATCCGGGATCCACAGATACGCAGTATTTT.

The chain carries TRBV4-2 and TRBJ2-1, with 13 nucleotides matching TRBD2. Per germline, CDR1 LGHNA and CDR2 YNFKEQ. The CDR3 totals 16 residues. Unmatched junction bases numbered 5, after V lost 2 bases and J lost 7 bases. In DNA form, the CDR3 reads TGTGCCAGCAGCCAACAACTAGCGGGAGGGGTTAATGAGCAGTTCTTC. Protein product: CASSQQLAGGVNEQFF.

The gene calls are TRBV27 and TRBJ1-2, with 9 nucleotides matching TRBD1. Trimming cost V 6 bases and J 5 bases; bases outside gene matches: 7. CDR1 MNHEY and CDR2 SMNVEV come from the germline V gene (reference sequence). This CDR3 has 14 residues. CDR3 sequence reads: CASSRGQGRYGYTF. DNA of the CDR3: TGTGCCAGCAGCCGGGGACAGGGACGGTATGGCTACACCTTC.

V is TRBV4-1 and J is TRBJ1-4; D gene unclear. The CDR3 consists of 16 residues. Per germline, CDR1 MGHRA and CDR2 YSYEKL. Trimming shortened V by 1 base and J by 0 bases, and 9 bases separated the two germline ends. CDR3 in amino acids: CASSQVWGATNEKLFF. The CDR3 coding sequence is TGCGCCAGCAGCCAAGTCTGGGGTGCAACTAATGAAAAACTGTTTTTT.

This chain joins TRBV11-3 and TRBJ2-2; tentatively, D is TRBD1 (5 bases). V was trimmed by 9 bases and J by 1 base, leaving 15 bases between them. CDR1 is SGHNT, CDR2 YENEEA, per germline. CDR3 size: 15 residues. DNA of the CDR3: TGTGCCAGTACCTCCCAGGGTCGGAACACCGGGGAGCTGTTTTTT. It encodes CASTSQGRNTGELFF.

The chain couples TRBV5-1 to TRBJ2-1; 8 positions agree with TRBD2. This CDR3 region has 17 residues. The junction had 8 bases not matched to a gene; V was cut back by 0 bases and J by 3 bases. Germline CDR1 is SGHRS and CDR2 is YFSETQ. The CDR3 DNA is TGCGCCAGCAGCTTGGTGGGGGTTAGCGGGGTCTACAATGAGCAGTTCTTC. It translates to CASSLVGVSGVYNEQFF.

This clone has just a few counts. The V call is TRBV15, the J call TRBJ1-3; 10 nucleotides align to TRBD1. V trimming: 1 base; J trimming: 0 bases; junction bases outside the gene matches: 0. Per germline, CDR1 LNHNV and CDR2 YYDKDF (reference sequence). This CDR3 is 16 amino acids long. The CDR3 DNA sequence: TGTGCCACCAGCAGAGGGGACAGGGGCTCTGGAAACACCATATATTTT. Translated, it gives CATSRGDRGSGNTIYF.

V gene TRBV5-4 combines with J gene TRBJ2-1; 15 nucleotides align to TRBD2. The CDR3 is 16 residues long. The V and J ends lost 4 bases and 6 bases, in that order; junction bases with no gene match: 5. CDR1 and CDR2 from the germline V gene are SGHNT and YYREEE (reference sequence). The CDR3 DNA reads as TGTGCCAGCAGCGCCTTGGGACTAGCGGGAGGCAATGAGCAGTTCTTC. Protein product: CASSALGLAGGNEQFF.

The gene calls are TRBV7-9 and TRBJ2-1; unclear D gene. V shed 6 bases and J shed 3 bases, with 18 bases lying between them. Germline CDR1 SEHNR, CDR2 FQNEAQ (reference sequence). There are 16 residues in the CDR3. The CDR3 reads CASSQATVLGYNEQFF. The CDR3 DNA is TGTGCCAGCAGTCAAGCGACCGTCCTGGGCTACAATGAGCAGTTCTTC.

The gene calls are TRBV2 and TRBJ2-7; TRBD2 matches 8 bases. Germline V gene data show CDR1 as SNHLY and CDR2 as FYNNEI. The CDR3 has 17 amino acids. The trim removed 5 bases at V and 6 bases at J, leaving 18 bases unmatched. CDR3 in DNA: TGTGCCAGCAGTAGATTGGCCCCCGGGACTAGGGGAGGCGAGCAGTACTTC. Translating it yields CASSRLAPGTRGGEQYF. Full variable domain (outside the CDR3, taken from reference TRBV2 and TRBJ2-7): EPEVTQTPSHQVTQMGQEVILRCVPISNHLYFYWYRQILGQKVEFLVSFYNNEISEKSEIFDDQFSVERPDGSNFTLKIRSTKLEDSAMYFCASSRLAPGTRGGEQYFGPGTRLTVT.

This clone was counted once. V usage is TRBV7-2 and J usage is TRBJ2-1, with a weak D call TRBD2 (7 bases). The CDR3 runs 15 residues. The germline V and J ends were trimmed by 7 bases and 4 bases, with 17 bases remaining between them. CDR1 is SGHTA, CDR2 FQGNSA, per germline. The chain's CDR3 is CASTQGPSGYNEQFF. The CDR3 DNA reads as TGTGCCAGCACCCAGGGGCCTAGCGGATACAATGAGCAGTTCTTC. Supplemented by reference TRBV7-2 and TRBJ2-1, the full variable domain reads GAGVSQSPSNKVTEKGKDVELRCDPISGHTALYWYRQSLGQGLEFLIYFQGNSAPDKSGLPSDRFSAERTGGSVSTLTIQRTQQEDSAVYLCASTQGPSGYNEQFFGPGTRLTVL.

This clone appeared a few times. The V gene is TRBV12-2, the J gene TRBJ2-7; the D call TRBD1 from the table was never checked on the DNA. TRBV12-2 is a documented pseudogene. The CDR3 is 18 residues long. The CDR3 reads CASRLLDRRTGGNGEQYV. CDR3 sequence (DNA): TGTGCAAGTCGCTTACTTGATCGAAGGACAGGGGGCAACGGCGAGCAGTACGTC.